This TCR beta chain emerged from a study of shared clonotypes between healthy human individuals. Overall study findings and caveats: Investigators collected only blood, and repertoires in tissues likely differ.

Healthy and HIV-negative, the adult donors had no recent acute infections or vaccinations. The study ran the assay at deep level. In the original processing: Without quality scores, immunoSEQ junctional reads could not be filtered like full-length reads. TCRdb's copy holds only in-frame clones and misses some; the assay was immunoSEQ multiplex PCR. V, J and clone size are those of that table, while D and trimming were read from the DNA. The table has some 1,600,000 clones, around 98% seen once. The germline gives CDR1 MNHNS, CDR2 SASEGT. The V end lost 3 bases, the J end lost 0 bases, and 9 bases lay between the germline ends. The CDR3 totals 15 residues. A word on this clone: The antigen is undetermined.

The sample consisted of naive CD4+ T cells sorted from blood. As to subset: CD45RA+ positively selected. The chain carries TRBV6-1 and TRBJ1-5; no reliable D call. This sequence originates from a man aged 30-40 years in good health. Here the CDR3 reads CASSEVGDSNQPQHF. The DNA for the CDR3 is TGTGCCAGCAGTGAGGTGGGTGATAGCAATCAGCCCCAGCATTTT.